This T cell receptor beta chain was captured in a study of shared clonotypes between healthy human individuals. The wider study: Serving as donors were two women and three men, whose ages spanned 18 to 49.

Running of the assay took place at deep level. Replicate PCRs from sorted subsets contained roughly 190 ng DNA, which is 29,000 or so T cell genomes. Here immunoSEQ multiplex PCR was the method, and the copy in TCRdb shows in-frame clones only, minus some. The sample shows under 2,500,000 clones, 95% of them seen only once. Study-wide findings and caveats: Owing to a small donor count, the genetic and exposure-history diversity represented was limited.

The length of the CDR3 is 10 residues. The germline V gene has CDR1 SQVTM and CDR2 ANQGSEA. V was pared by 4 bases and J by 16 bases, with 14 bases between. For this clone: Its antigen is as yet unknown.

V usage is TRBV29-1 and J usage is TRBJ2-1, with a possible D match to TRBD2 (5 bases). The sequence came from a man aged 18 to 29 in good health. The sequenced sample was naive CD4+ T cells sorted from blood. Subset meaning: CD45RA+ positively selected. The CDR3 spells CSVGGSGHFF. The CDR3 nucleotides are TGCAGCGTTGGAGGGTCGGGTCACTTCTTC.